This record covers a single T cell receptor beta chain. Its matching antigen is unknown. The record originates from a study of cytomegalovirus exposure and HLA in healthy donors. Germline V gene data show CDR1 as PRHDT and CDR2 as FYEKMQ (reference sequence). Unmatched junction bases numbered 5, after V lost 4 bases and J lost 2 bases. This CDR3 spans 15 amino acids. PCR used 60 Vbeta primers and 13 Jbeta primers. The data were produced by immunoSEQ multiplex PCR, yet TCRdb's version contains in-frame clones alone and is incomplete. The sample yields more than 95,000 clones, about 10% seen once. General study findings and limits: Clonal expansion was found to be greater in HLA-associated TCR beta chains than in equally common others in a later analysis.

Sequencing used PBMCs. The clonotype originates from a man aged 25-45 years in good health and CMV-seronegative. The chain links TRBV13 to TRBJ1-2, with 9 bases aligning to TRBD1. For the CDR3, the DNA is TGTGCCAGCAGCTCGCGAGGACAGGGGAACTATGGCTACACCTTC. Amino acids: CASSSRGQGNYGYTF. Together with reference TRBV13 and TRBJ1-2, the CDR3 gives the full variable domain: AAGVIQSPRHLIKEKRETATLKCYPIPRHDTVYWYQQGPGQDPQFLISFYEKMQSDKGSIPDRFSAQQFSDYHSELNMSSLELGDSALYFCASSSRGQGNYGYTFGSGTRLTVV.